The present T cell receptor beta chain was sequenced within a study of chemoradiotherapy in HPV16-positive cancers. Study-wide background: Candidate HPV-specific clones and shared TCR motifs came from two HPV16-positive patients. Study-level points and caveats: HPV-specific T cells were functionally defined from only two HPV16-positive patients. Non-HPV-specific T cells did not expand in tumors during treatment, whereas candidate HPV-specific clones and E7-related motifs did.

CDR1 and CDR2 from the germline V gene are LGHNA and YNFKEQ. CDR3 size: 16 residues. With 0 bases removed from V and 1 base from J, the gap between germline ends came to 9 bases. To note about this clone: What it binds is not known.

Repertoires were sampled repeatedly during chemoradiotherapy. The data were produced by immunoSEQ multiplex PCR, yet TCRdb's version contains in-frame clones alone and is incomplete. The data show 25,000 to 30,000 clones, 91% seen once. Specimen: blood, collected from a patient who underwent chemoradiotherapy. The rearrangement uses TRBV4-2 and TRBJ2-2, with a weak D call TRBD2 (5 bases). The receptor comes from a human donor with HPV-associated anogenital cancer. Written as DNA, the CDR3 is TGTGCCAGCAGCCAAGATCCCAGCGGGAACACCGGGGAGCTGTTTTTT. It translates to CASSQDPSGNTGELFF.